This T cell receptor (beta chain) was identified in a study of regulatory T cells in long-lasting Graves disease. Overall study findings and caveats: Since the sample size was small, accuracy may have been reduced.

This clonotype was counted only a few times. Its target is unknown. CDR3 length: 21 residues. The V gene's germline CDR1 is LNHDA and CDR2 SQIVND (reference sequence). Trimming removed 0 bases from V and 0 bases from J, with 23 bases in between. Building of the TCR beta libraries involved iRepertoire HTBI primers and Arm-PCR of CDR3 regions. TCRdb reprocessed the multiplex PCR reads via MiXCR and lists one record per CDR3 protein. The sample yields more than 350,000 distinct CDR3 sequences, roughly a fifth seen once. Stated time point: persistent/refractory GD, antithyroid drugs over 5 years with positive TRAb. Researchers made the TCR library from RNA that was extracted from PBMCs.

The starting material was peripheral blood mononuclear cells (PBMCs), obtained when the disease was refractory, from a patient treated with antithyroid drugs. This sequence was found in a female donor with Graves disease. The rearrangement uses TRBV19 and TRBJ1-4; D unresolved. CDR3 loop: CASSIDDFELGLEATNEKLFF. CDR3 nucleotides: TGTGCCAGTAGTATAGACGACTTCGAACTGGGATTAGAAGCAACTAATGAAAAACTGTTTTTT.